A single T cell receptor (beta chain) is shown here with its context. As yet, its antigen is unknown. This CDR3 is 16 amino acids long. V shed 6 bases, J shed 4 bases, and the junction held 12 bases outside the gene matches. Germline CDR1 ENHRY, CDR2 SYGVKD. The data belong to a study of T cells after yellow fever vaccination. General study findings and limits: Relatively few clonotypes were ones that appeared in both CD4 and CD8 compartments. Subsequent to the booster, the majority of primary-vaccination clones reappeared (96% CD4, roughly 90% CD8). Though it reached lower strength, the secondary response hit its peak faster, day 5 versus 15.

Synthesis of TCR cDNA relied on 5'RACE template switching, which attached a universal primer site and UMIs. TCRdb re-called the 5' RACE reads with MiXCR, one entry per CDR3 protein. The sample shows fewer than 85,000 distinct CDR3 sequences, almost 8% of them seen only once. This sample comprised CD8+ T cells sorted from PBMCs, obtained on the day of the yellow fever booster vaccination. The receptor's source is a man between 25 and 39 years old who received the YFV17D yellow fever vaccine. The J gene is TRBJ2-5, the V gene TRBV10-3; TRBD2 agrees at 9 bases. CDR3 in amino acids: CAISPVGASGIETQYF. The CDR3 DNA follows: TGTGCCATCAGCCCCGTTGGGGCTAGCGGGATAGAGACCCAGTACTTC.